A selection of T cell receptor beta chains follows, all from one sample in a study of T-cell reconstitution after alpha-beta-depleted transplantation in children. TCRdb fed the PCR reads into MiXCR, producing one record per CDR3 protein. The sample holds 800,000 to 1,000,000 distinct CDR3 sequences, 25% to 30% seen once. The sequenced sample was PBMCs, mostly from graft donor cells, obtained 360 days after TCRalphabeta/CD19-depleted stem cell transplant. These receptors all stem from a boy under three years old who had a stem cell transplant for SCID, so the T cells may come from the graft donor. The CDR3 runs from the conserved cysteine through the conserved F or W. D genes are given only for firm matches. Part of the rows lack a size; the others show once, few, many or a class for expanded clones.

V	D	J	size	CDR3	DNA
TRBV12-3/TRBV12-4	TRBD2	TRBJ2-7	-	CASSPPGLAGRDEQYF	TGTGCCAGCAGTCCCCCCGGGCTAGCTGGGAGGGACGAGCAGTACTTC
TRBV6-5	TRBD2	TRBJ2-1	few	CASSYERGPYNEQFF	TGTGCCAGCAGTTACGAGCGGGGTCCCTACAATGAGCAGTTCTTC
TRBV4-2	-	TRBJ1-5	once	CASSQGGYQPQHF	TGTGCCAGCAGCCAAGGGGGTTATCAGCCCCAGCATTTT
TRBV12-3/TRBV12-4	-	TRBJ1-2	-	CASSFGGLVYGYTF	TGTGCCAGCAGTTTCGGGGGGCTGGTCTATGGCTACACCTTC
TRBV5-1	-	TRBJ2-3	many	CASSPTTDTQYF	TGCGCCAGCAGCCCGACCACAGATACGCAGTATTTT
TRBV5-1	TRBD2	TRBJ2-2	few	CASSPGLAGDRTGELFF	TGCGCCAGCAGCCCCGGACTAGCGGGGGACCGAACCGGGGAGCTGTTTTTT
TRBV29-1	-	TRBJ2-1	-	CSFGDNEQFF	TGCAGTTTTGGGGACAATGAGCAGTTCTTC
TRBV15	-	TRBJ1-2	-	CATSRDLGTQGKNGYTF	TGTGCCACCAGCAGAGATCTGGGTACTCAGGGAAAGAATGGCTACACCTTC
TRBV3-1	TRBD2	TRBJ2-7	-	CASSPGLADAYEQYF	TGTGCCAGCAGCCCGGGACTAGCGGACGCCTACGAGCAGTACTTC
TRBV5-1	TRBD2	TRBJ2-1	few	CASSSGLAGSSYNEQFF	TGCGCCAGCAGCTCGGGACTAGCGGGGAGTTCCTACAATGAGCAGTTCTTC
TRBV27	-	TRBJ2-1	few	CASSFGDITSYNEQFF	TGTGCCAGCAGTTTTGGGGACATAACCTCCTACAATGAGCAGTTCTTC
TRBV15	-	TRBJ2-3	-	CATSRDPGDTQYF	TGTGCCACCAGCAGAGATCCCGGGGATACGCAGTATTTT
TRBV5-5	TRBD1	TRBJ2-1	many	CASSLRTGSYNEQFF	TGTGCCAGCAGCTTGAGGACAGGCTCCTACAATGAGCAGTTCTTC
TRBV20-1	-	TRBJ2-1	few	CSAITPRLGNKGYNEQFF	TGCAGTGCTATTACCCCTCGCTTGGGAAACAAGGGATACAATGAGCAGTTCTTC
TRBV6-1	TRBD1	TRBJ1-5	-	CASKGTGVNQPQHF	TGTGCCAGCAAAGGGACAGGGGTAAACCAGCCCCAGCATTTT
TRBV4-3	TRBD1	TRBJ2-2	-	CASSQKGTGIATGELFF	TGCGCCAGCAGCCAAAAAGGGACAGGGATAGCCACCGGGGAGCTGTTTTTT
TRBV11-2	TRBD1	TRBJ2-7	-	CASSLSRGPNEQYF	TGTGCCAGCAGCTTAAGCAGGGGGCCCAACGAGCAGTACTTC
TRBV7-2	TRBD1	TRBJ2-5	few	CASSRIPRGQETQYF	TGTGCCAGCTCACGCATTCCCAGGGGGCAAGAGACCCAGTACTTC
TRBV5-1	-	TRBJ2-5	few	CASRIPGTGGETQYF	TGCGCCAGCAGAATACCTGGGACGGGTGGAGAGACCCAGTACTTC
TRBV20-1	-	TRBJ1-1	-	CSARDGSEAFF	TGCAGTGCTAGAGATGGGTCTGAAGCTTTCTTT
TRBV20-1	TRBD2	TRBJ2-3	-	CSEAGGTDTQYF	TGCAGTGAAGCGGGGGGCACAGATACGCAGTATTTT
TRBV29-1	-	TRBJ2-5	-	CSVVGPAEVLEETQYF	TGCAGCGTTGTAGGTCCGGCAGAAGTATTAGAAGAGACCCAGTACTTC
TRBV5-5	TRBD1	TRBJ2-1	-	CASSYKRQGEEQFF	TGTGCCAGCAGCTATAAAAGACAGGGTGAGGAGCAGTTCTTC
TRBV11-2	-	TRBJ2-5	few	CASSLVLGLSGVRETQYF	TGTGCCAGCAGCTTAGTCCTAGGGCTGAGCGGCGTGCGAGAGACCCAGTACTTC
TRBV20-1	-	TRBJ2-1	-	CSASRRGTSSYNEQFF	TGCAGTGCTAGCCGAAGGGGCACTAGCTCCTACAATGAGCAGTTCTTC
TRBV7-2	TRBD2	TRBJ2-3	-	CASTPGSGVGGTDTQYF	TGTGCCAGCACCCCCGGTAGCGGGGTAGGGGGCACAGATACGCAGTATTTT
TRBV20-1	-	TRBJ2-7	-	CSASEGGASYEQYF	TGCAGTGCTAGTGAGGGGGGCGCCTCCTACGAGCAGTACTTC
TRBV16	TRBD2	TRBJ2-1	-	CASSSGGGSNEQFF	TGTGCCAGCAGCTCGGGGGGAGGTAGCAATGAGCAGTTCTTC
TRBV10-3	-	TRBJ2-3	many	CAISDLTDTQYF	TGTGCCATCAGTGATTTAACAGATACGCAGTATTTT
TRBV25-1	TRBD1	TRBJ1-4	-	CASSELKPGQGRNEKLFF	TGTGCCAGCAGTGAATTAAAACCGGGACAGGGACGTAATGAAAAACTGTTTTTT
TRBV20-1	-	TRBJ1-1	-	CSARAVGVPGDTEAFF	TGCAGTGCTAGAGCTGTGGGGGTACCAGGGGACACTGAAGCTTTCTTT
TRBV6-5	-	TRBJ2-2	-	CASSYSSGSSLPGELFF	TGTGCCAGCAGTTACTCGTCGGGTAGCAGCCTCCCTGGGGAGCTGTTTTTT
TRBV7-3	TRBD2	TRBJ2-1	-	CASSPSGGAVGEQFF	TGTGCCAGCAGCCCTAGCGGGGGGGCAGTGGGGGAGCAGTTCTTC
TRBV12-3/TRBV12-4	-	TRBJ1-5	-	CASRQTTGGHSNQPQHF	TGTGCCAGCAGGCAAACGACAGGAGGGCATAGCAATCAGCCCCAGCATTTT